This T cell receptor (beta chain) was captured by sequencing in a study of T cell changes during pregnancy in multiple sclerosis (dated by TCRdb to between 2019 and 2020). Background on the whole study: In women with multiple sclerosis, the researchers looked at how the T cell repertoire shifted as pregnancy progressed.

In the case of this clone: Its antigen remains undetermined. Base qualities were left out, and no much larger clone turns up one base away.

Library method: the immunoSEQ multiplex PCR assay. TCRdb limited this immuneACCESS table to in-frame rearrangements with V and J called. A share of clones is missing; checked studies link under half to unresolved V genes, and the rest is unexplained. This sample gives more than 65,000 clones in total; 88% of them show up just once. The ten largest clonotypes hold approximately 3.4% of the sample. Its CDR3 holds 14 amino acids, cysteine through phenylalanine. Left in the record is the CDR3 DNA by itself, 42 bases read in frame from the first base. V loses 6 bases at its end and J loses 4 bases; junction bases beyond the gene matches: 5. Based on the germline V gene, the CDR1 and CDR2 sequences are SNHLY and FYNNEI.

This receptor was taken from a female donor with multiple sclerosis, enrolled in a pregnancy study. Specimen: peripheral blood, collected before pregnancy. The sequence is built from TRBV2 and TRBJ2-2, with 7 bases matching TRBD2. The CDR3: CASSSPGGTGELFF. The DNA is TGTGCCAGCAGCTCTCCGGGGGGCACCGGGGAGCTGTTTTTT.